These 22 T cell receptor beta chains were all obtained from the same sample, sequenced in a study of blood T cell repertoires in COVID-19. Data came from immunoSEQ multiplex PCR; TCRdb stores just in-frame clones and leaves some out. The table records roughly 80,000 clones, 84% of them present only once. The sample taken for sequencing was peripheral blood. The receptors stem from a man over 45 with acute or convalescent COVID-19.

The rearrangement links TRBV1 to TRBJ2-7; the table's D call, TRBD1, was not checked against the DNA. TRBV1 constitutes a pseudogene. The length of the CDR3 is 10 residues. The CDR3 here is CTSTNYEQYF. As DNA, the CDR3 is TGCACCAGCACCAACTACGAGCAGTACTTC.

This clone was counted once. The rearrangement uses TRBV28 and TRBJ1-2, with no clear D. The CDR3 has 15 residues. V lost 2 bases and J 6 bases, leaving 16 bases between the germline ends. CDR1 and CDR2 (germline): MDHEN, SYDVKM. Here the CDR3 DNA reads TGTGCCAGCAGTTTAAGGTTGTTGCGGCAGCATGGCTACACCTTC. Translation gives CASSLRLLRQHGYTF.

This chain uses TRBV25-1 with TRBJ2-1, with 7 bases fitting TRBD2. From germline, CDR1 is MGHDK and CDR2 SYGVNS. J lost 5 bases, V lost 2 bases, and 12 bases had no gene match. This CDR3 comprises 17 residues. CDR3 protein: CASSEPSGLGDDNEQFF. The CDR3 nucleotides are TGTGCCAGCAGTGAACCCTCCGGACTAGGGGACGACAATGAGCAGTTCTTC.

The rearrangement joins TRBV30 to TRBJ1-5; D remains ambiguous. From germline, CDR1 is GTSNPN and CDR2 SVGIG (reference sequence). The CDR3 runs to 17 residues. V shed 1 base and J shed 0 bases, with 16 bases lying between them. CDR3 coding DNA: TGTGCCTGGAGTGGGGCCCTGGGCCCTTATAGCAATCAGCCCCAGCATTTT. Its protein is CAWSGALGPYSNQPQHF.

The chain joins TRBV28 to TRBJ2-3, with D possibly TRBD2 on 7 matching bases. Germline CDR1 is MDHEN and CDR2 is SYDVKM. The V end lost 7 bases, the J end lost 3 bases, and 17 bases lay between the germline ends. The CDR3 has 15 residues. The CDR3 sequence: CASNRGGGGTDTQYF. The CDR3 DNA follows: TGTGCCAGCAATAGAGGAGGGGGAGGGACAGATACGCAGTATTTT.

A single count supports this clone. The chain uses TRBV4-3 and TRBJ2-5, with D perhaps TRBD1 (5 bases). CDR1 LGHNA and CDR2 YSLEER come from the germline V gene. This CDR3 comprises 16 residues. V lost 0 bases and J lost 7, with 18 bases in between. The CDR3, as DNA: TGCGCCAGCAGCCAAGATCGGCCGGTAAGGCAGGGGACCCAGTACTTC. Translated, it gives CASSQDRPVRQGTQYF.

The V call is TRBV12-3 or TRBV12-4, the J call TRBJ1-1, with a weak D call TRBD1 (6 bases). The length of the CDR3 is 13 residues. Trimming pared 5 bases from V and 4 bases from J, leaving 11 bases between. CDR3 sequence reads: CASSAGTITEAFF. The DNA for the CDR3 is TGTGCCAGCAGTGCCGGGACAATCACTGAAGCTTTCTTT.

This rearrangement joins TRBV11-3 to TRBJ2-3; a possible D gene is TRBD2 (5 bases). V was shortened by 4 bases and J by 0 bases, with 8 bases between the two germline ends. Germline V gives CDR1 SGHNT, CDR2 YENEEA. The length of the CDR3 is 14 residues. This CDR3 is CASSSQRSTDTQYF. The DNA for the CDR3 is TGTGCCAGCAGCTCTCAGCGGAGCACAGATACGCAGTATTTT.

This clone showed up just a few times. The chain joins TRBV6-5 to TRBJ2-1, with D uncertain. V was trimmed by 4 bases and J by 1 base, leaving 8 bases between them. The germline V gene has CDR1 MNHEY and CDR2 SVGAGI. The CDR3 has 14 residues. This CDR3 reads CASSSPVSYNEQFF. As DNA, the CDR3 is TGTGCCAGCAGTTCCCCGGTGTCCTACAATGAGCAGTTCTTC.

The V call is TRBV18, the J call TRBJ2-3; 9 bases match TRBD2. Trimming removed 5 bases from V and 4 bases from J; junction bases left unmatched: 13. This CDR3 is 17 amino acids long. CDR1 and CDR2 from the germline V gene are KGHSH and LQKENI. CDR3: CASSSARTSDASDTQYF. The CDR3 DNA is TGTGCCAGCTCATCCGCCAGGACTAGCGACGCTTCAGATACGCAGTATTTT.

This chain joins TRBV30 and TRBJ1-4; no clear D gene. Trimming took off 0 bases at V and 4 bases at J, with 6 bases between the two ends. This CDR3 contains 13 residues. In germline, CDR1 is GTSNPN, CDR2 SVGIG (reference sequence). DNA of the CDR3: TGTGCCTGGAGTGTGGCCTTTAATGAAAAACTGTTTTTT. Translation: CAWSVAFNEKLFF.

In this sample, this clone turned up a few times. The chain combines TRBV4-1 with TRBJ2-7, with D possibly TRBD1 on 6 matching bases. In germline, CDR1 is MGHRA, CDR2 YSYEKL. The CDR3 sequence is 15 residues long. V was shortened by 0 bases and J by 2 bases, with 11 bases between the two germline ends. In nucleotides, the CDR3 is TGCGCCAGCAGCCAAGATTTCGCAGGGGCCTACGAGCAGTACTTC. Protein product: CASSQDFAGAYEQYF.

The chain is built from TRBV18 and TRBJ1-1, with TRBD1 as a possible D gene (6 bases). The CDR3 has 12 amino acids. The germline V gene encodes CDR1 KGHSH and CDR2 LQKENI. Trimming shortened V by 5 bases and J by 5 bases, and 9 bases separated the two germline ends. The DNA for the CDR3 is TGTGCCAGCTCAACCACAGGGACTGAAGCTTTCTTT. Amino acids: CASSTTGTEAFF.

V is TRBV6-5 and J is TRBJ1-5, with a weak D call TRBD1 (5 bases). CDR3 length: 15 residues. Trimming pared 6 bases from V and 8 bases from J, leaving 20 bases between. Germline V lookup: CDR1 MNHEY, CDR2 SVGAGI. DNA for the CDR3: TGTGCCAGCAGAACGGGAGACAGAGAGCTAGAGCCCCAGCATTTT. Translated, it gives CASRTGDRELEPQHF.

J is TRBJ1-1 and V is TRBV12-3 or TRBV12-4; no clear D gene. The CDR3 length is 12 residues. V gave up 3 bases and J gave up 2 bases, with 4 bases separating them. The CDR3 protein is CASSFSNTEAFF. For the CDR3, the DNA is TGTGCCAGCAGTTTCTCCAACACTGAAGCTTTCTTT.

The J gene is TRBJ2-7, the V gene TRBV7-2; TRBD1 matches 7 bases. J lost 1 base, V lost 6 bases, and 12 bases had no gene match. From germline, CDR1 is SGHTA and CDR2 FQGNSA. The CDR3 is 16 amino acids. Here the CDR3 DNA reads TGTGCCAGCAGTATGGGGATGGGGACAGCATCCTACGAGCAGTACTTC. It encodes CASSMGMGTASYEQYF.

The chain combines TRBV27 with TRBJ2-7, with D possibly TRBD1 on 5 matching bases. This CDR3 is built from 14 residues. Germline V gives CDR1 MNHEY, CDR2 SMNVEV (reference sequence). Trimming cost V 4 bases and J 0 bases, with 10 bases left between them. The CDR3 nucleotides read TGTGCCAGCAGTTCCACAGGAAACTCCTACGAGCAGTACTTC. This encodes CASSSTGNSYEQYF.

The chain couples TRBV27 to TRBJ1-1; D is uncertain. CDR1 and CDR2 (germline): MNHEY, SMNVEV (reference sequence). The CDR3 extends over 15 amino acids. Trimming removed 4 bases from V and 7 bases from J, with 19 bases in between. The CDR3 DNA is TGTGCCAGCAGTTCGATCCGACAACCCGTTTATGAAGCTTTCTTT. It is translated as CASSSIRQPVYEAFF.

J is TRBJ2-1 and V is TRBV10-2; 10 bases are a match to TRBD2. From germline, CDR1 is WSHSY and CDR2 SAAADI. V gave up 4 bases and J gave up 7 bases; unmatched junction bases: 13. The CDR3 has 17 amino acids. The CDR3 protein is CASSASSFSGRSNEQFF. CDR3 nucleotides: TGCGCCAGCAGTGCGAGCAGTTTTAGCGGGAGGTCTAATGAGCAGTTCTTC.

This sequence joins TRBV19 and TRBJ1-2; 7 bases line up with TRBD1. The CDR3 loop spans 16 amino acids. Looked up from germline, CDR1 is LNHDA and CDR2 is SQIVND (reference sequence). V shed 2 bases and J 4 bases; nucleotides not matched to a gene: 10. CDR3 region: CASSIWGTERPYGYTF. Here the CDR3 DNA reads TGTGCCAGTAGTATATGGGGGACAGAGCGACCCTATGGCTACACCTTC. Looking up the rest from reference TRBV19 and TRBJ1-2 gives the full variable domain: DGGITQSPKYLFRKEGQNVTLSCEQNLNHDAMYWYRQDPGQGLRLIYYSQIVNDFQKGDIAEGYSVSREKKESFPLTVTSAQKNPTAFYLCASSIWGTERPYGYTFGSGTRLTVV.

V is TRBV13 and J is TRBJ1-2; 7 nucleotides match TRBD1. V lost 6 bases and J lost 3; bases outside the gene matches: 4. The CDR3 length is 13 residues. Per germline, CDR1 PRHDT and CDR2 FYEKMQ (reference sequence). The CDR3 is CASSRDRYYGYTF. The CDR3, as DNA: TGTGCCAGCAGTCGGGACAGATACTATGGCTACACCTTC.

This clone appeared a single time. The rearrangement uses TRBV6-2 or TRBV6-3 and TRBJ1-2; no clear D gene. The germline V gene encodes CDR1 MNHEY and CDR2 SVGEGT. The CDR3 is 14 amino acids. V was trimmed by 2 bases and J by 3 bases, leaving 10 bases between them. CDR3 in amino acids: CASSYDAFDYGYTF. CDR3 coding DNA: TGTGCCAGCAGTTACGATGCGTTTGACTATGGCTACACCTTC.